This T cell receptor (beta chain) was recovered during a study of human T cells and chemical hapten exposure. Study summary: Diagnoses of alopecia areata, totalis or universalis occurred in mostly female patients. Study-level results: Donor immune responses may differ from healthy people's, since all donors had alopecia.

V lost 0 bases to trimming and J lost 0 bases, with 12 bases between them. Germline loops: CDR1 LGHNA, CDR2 YNFKEQ. The CDR3 is 16 residues long. Individual cDNA molecules had unique molecular identifiers attached to them by the library. TCRdb called the RACE reads again in MiXCR, with one record for every CDR3 protein. In the table there are 210,000 or so distinct CDR3 sequences, roughly a quarter of which are singletons. Time point specified: patch test 3, about 24 weeks after DPC sensitization. Treatment denoted: therapeutic diphenylcyclopropenone sensitization with weekly scalp DPC. A note on this clonotype: Its antigen is unknown.

The rearrangement joins TRBV4-2 to TRBJ2-7; tentatively, D is TRBD2 (6 bases). The sample consisted of whole blood, taken in connection with sensitization to the hapten diphenylcyclopropenone (DPC). The source is a middle-aged woman with alopecia areata. Some clones in this sample may be carry-over from other donors' samples. CDR3 in DNA: TGTGCCAGCAGCCAAGAGGGACTTCCGAGCTCCTACGAGCAGTACTTC. It translates to CASSQEGLPSSYEQYF.